What follows are 27 T cell receptor beta chains derived from one specimen sequenced in a study of CD8 T cells in Susac syndrome (dated by TCRdb to between 2018 and 2021). Library preparation used the immunoSEQ multiplex PCR assay. RNA was extracted using the RNeasy kit, and roughly 0.5 to 1 ug of the RNA was reverse transcribed with random hexamers. The public reads were run again by TCRdb, first through fastp at Q25 and then through MiXCR, and only productive beta chains were kept. Each CDR3 protein appears once, grouped with its most common genes and DNA. Present in this sample are more than 150,000 distinct CDR3 sequences, approximately 95% of which were seen just once. Clones ranked in the top ten supply roughly 0.12% of the sample. The sequenced sample consisted of CD4+ T cells from PBMCs. Source of these receptors: a human donor with Susac syndrome.

This clonotype has a single count. This chain joins TRBV5-1 and TRBJ2-5; D perhaps matches TRBD1 (6 bases). Trimming cost V 4 bases and J 2 bases, with 15 bases left between them. Germline V lookup: CDR1 SGHRS, CDR2 YFSETQ. The length of the CDR3 is 15 residues. The CDR3 spells CASSGGLINQETQYF. CDR3 DNA: TGCGCCAGCAGCGGGGGCCTTATCAATCAAGAGACCCAGTACTTC.

The chain combines TRBV19 with TRBJ1-2; a weak D match, TRBD1 (5 bases). There are 15 residues in the CDR3. Looked up from germline, CDR1 is LNHDA and CDR2 is SQIVND (reference sequence). V dropped 5 bases and J dropped 8 bases, with 21 bases sitting between them. The CDR3, as DNA: TGTGCCAGTAGTCCACGACAGTATGCTCCGCGGGGCTACACCTTC. Protein sequence: CASSPRQYAPRGYTF.

This sequence joins TRBV12-3 or TRBV12-4 and TRBJ2-7; TRBD1 or TRBD2 may be the D gene (6 bases each). The CDR3 has 16 amino acids. V was shortened by 2 bases and J by 6 bases, with 20 bases between the two germline ends. The CDR3 loop is CASSLLSPGARGEQYF. CDR3 nucleotides: TGTGCCAGCAGTTTACTTTCACCGGGGGCTCGGGGCGAGCAGTACTTC.

This chain links TRBV12-5 with TRBJ2-5; 8 nucleotides align to TRBD1. The CDR3 is 14 residues long. The V segment lost 1 base and the J segment 5 bases; nucleotides outside the gene matches: 3. Per the germline V gene, CDR1 is LGHNT and CDR2 is FRNRAP. CDR3 region: CASGLGTGKETQYF. CDR3 bases: TGTGCTAGTGGTTTGGGGACAGGGAAGGAGACCCAGTACTTC. The full variable domain, in which reference TRBV12-5 and TRBJ2-5 provide the parts outside the CDR3, is DARVTQTPRHKVTEMGQEVTMRCQPILGHNTVFWYRQTMMQGLELLAYFRNRAPLDDSGMPKDRFSAEMPDATLATLKIQPSEPRDSAVYFCASGLGTGKETQYFGPGTRLLVL.

The J gene is TRBJ2-7, the V gene TRBV6-5, with 11 bases lining up with TRBD1. V lost 2 bases, J lost 3 bases, and 9 bases stayed unmatched. The CDR3 has 17 residues. Germline CDR1 is MNHEY and CDR2 is SVGAGI. CDR3 region: CASSYLRPGTGGYEQYF. CDR3 coding DNA: TGTGCCAGCAGTTACCTACGCCCCGGGACAGGGGGCTACGAGCAGTACTTC.

CDR3 in amino acids: CASSRGGNGNEQFF. The CDR3 DNA is TGCGCCAGCAGCCGAGGGGGGAACGGCAATGAGCAGTTCTTC. The chain employs TRBV4-3 and TRBJ2-1; D tentatively reads TRBD1 or TRBD2 (6 bases each). The CDR3 is 14 residues long. Trimming left V 4 bases short and J 6 bases short, with 13 bases between. CDR1 is LGHNA, CDR2 YSLEER, per germline.

DNA of the CDR3: TGTGCCAGCAACCGGACCCCTAGCGGGATAATAACCTACGAGCAGTACTTC. As protein: CASNRTPSGIITYEQYF. The genes are TRBV6-1 and TRBJ2-7, with 9 positions matching TRBD2. The CDR3 contains 17 residues. The junction had 15 bases not matched to a gene; V was cut back by 7 bases and J by 2 bases. The germline gives CDR1 MNHNS, CDR2 SASEGT.

The chain joins TRBV29-1 to TRBJ2-7; the match to TRBD1 covers 7 bases. The germline CDR1 and CDR2 sequences are SQVTM and ANQGSEA. V was clipped by 7 bases and J by 1 base; unmatched bases: 4. This CDR3 region has 12 residues. The CDR3 nucleotides read TGCAGCGCGACAGGGTTTTCCTACGAGCAGTACTTC. Its translation is CSATGFSYEQYF.

V and J are TRBV30 and TRBJ2-6; unclear D gene. This CDR3 spans 13 amino acids. Trimming removed 8 bases from V and 3 bases from J, with 11 bases in between. Germline CDR1 reads GTSNPN; CDR2 reads SVGIG (reference sequence). The CDR3 bases are TGTGCCCGAGAAGAAGGTGGGGCCAACGTCCTGACTTTC. Protein sequence: CAREEGGANVLTF.

The chain joins TRBV15 to TRBJ1-5; D might be TRBD1 (5 bases). The CDR3 runs 15 residues. Per germline, CDR1 LNHNV and CDR2 YYDKDF (reference sequence). The V end was cut by 3 bases, the J end by 3 bases, with 12 bases between. The CDR3, as DNA: TGTGCCACCAGCAGGTGGGGGGGAGACAATCAGCCCCAGCATTTT. It translates to CATSRWGGDNQPQHF.

The V call is TRBV7-2, the J call TRBJ2-3; possibly TRBD1 or TRBD2 for D (5 bases each). Germline assignment: CDR1 SGHTA and CDR2 FQGNSA. V dropped 4 bases and J dropped 4 bases, with 12 bases sitting between them. The length of the CDR3 is 14 residues. The CDR3 DNA sequence: TGTGCCAGCAGCTCGGGACCGGGCGCAGATACGCAGTATTTT. Protein product: CASSSGPGADTQYF. Full variable domain (remainder filled in from reference TRBV7-2 and TRBJ2-3): GAGVSQSPSNKVTEKGKDVELRCDPISGHTALYWYRQSLGQGLEFLIYFQGNSAPDKSGLPSDRFSAERTGGSVSTLTIQRTQQEDSAVYLCASSSGPGADTQYFGPGTRLTVL.

The rearrangement uses TRBV19 and TRBJ1-5; 10 positions agree with TRBD1. V lost 3 bases, J lost 6 bases, and 5 bases stayed unmatched. This CDR3 has 15 residues. The germline CDR1 and CDR2 sequences are LNHDA and SQIVND (reference sequence). The CDR3 region has the DNA TGTGCCAGTAGTATTGGGGGACAGGGGCCTCAGCCCCAGCATTTT. It is translated as CASSIGGQGPQPQHF.

The rearrangement joins TRBV15 to TRBJ2-6; no definite D call. This CDR3 region has 16 residues. Trimming took off 0 bases at V and 1 base at J, with 7 bases between the two ends. Per germline, CDR1 LNHNV and CDR2 YYDKDF (reference sequence). CDR3: CATSRDMRSGANVLTF. DNA for the CDR3: TGTGCCACCAGCAGAGATATGAGGTCTGGGGCCAACGTCCTGACTTTC.

The chain has TRBV29-1 and TRBJ2-1; the match to TRBD2 covers 13 bases. Germline V gene data show CDR1 as SQVTM and CDR2 as ANQGSEA. Trimming removed 6 bases from V and 6 bases from J; junction bases left unmatched: 5. This CDR3 region has 14 residues. CDR3 sequence (DNA): TGCAGCGTCGCGACTAGCGGGGGGTTCAATGAGCAGTTCTTC. Translation: CSVATSGGFNEQFF.

The chain is built from TRBV7-8 and TRBJ2-1; D possibly uses TRBD1 or TRBD2 (6 bases each). This CDR3 spans 16 amino acids. V dropped 5 bases and J dropped 3 bases, with 17 bases sitting between them. Germline CDR1 SGHVS, CDR2 FQNEAQ. Here the CDR3 reads CASSQDGGFRYNEQFF. Here the CDR3 DNA reads TGTGCCAGCAGCCAGGACGGGGGCTTTCGCTACAATGAGCAGTTCTTC.

The rearrangement joins TRBV29-1 to TRBJ2-5, with D tentatively TRBD1 or TRBD2 (5 bases each). Deletions cut 4 bases from V and 3 bases from J, with 12 bases between. The CDR3 has 13 residues. Germline V gives CDR1 SQVTM, CDR2 ANQGSEA. CDR3: CSVGGLMEETQYF. The CDR3, as DNA: TGCAGCGTTGGGGGGTTAATGGAAGAGACCCAGTACTTC.

The chain couples TRBV28 to TRBJ2-4; 9 bases agree with TRBD1. CDR1 MDHEN and CDR2 SYDVKM come from the germline V gene. After removal of 6 bases from V and 1 base from J, the junction contained 7 bases not matched to a gene. The CDR3 length is 16 residues. CDR3 sequence: CASSPLGTGAKNIQYF. Here the CDR3 DNA reads TGTGCCAGCAGCCCCCTGGGGACAGGGGCCAAAAACATTCAGTACTTC.

V and J are TRBV7-3 and TRBJ2-3; 9 bases line up with TRBD2. V shed 5 bases and J 2 bases; nucleotides not matched to a gene: 2. Germline assignment: CDR1 SGHTA and CDR2 FQGTGA. The CDR3 has 14 residues. CDR3: CASSPSGDTDTQYF. The CDR3 DNA reads TGTGCCAGCAGCCCTAGCGGGGACACAGATACGCAGTATTTT. The full variable domain, with the rest looked up from reference TRBV7-3 and TRBJ2-3, is GAGVSQTPSNKVTEKGKYVELRCDPISGHTALYWYRQSLGQGPEFLIYFQGTGAADDSGLPNDRFFAVRPEGSVSTLKIQRTERGDSAVYLCASSPSGDTDTQYFGPGTRLTVL.

The chain employs TRBV24-1 and TRBJ2-2; D perhaps matches TRBD2 (6 bases). Germline V gene lookup returns CDR1 KGHDR and CDR2 SFDVKD. Between the trimmed V and J ends, which lost 9 bases and 8 bases, there was a span of 15 bases. This CDR3 has 13 residues. CDR3: CATGQGGTGELFF. The CDR3, as DNA: TGTGCCACCGGGCAGGGAGGTACTGGGGAGCTGTTTTTT.

This chain links TRBV30 with TRBJ2-7; TRBD2 is a possible D gene (5 bases). The CDR3 spans 15 residues. Between the trimmed V and J ends, which lost 3 bases and 6 bases, there was a span of 21 bases. Germline V gives CDR1 GTSNPN, CDR2 SVGIG (reference sequence). The CDR3 here is CAWSSPGIPYLEQYF. The CDR3 DNA follows: TGTGCCTGGAGCTCCCCCGGGATCCCCTACCTCGAGCAGTACTTC. The whole variable domain, filled in from reference TRBV30 and TRBJ2-7, reads SQTIHQWPATLVQPVGSPLSLECTVEGTSNPNLYWYRQAAGRGLQLLFYSVGIGQISSEVPQNLSASRPQDRQFILSSKKLLLSDSGFYLCAWSSPGIPYLEQYFGPGTRLTVT.

This chain connects TRBV27 to TRBJ2-7; 9 bases are shared with TRBD1. V dropped 6 bases and J dropped 1; count of bases not matched to a gene: 7. Germline CDR1 reads MNHEY; CDR2 reads SMNVEV (reference sequence). The CDR3 is 15 amino acids. In DNA form, the CDR3 reads TGTGCCAGCAGCAAGTCGGGACAGGGATCCTACGAGCAGTACTTC. This translates into CASSKSGQGSYEQYF.

V gene TRBV28 combines with J gene TRBJ2-7; D unclear. The CDR3 loop spans 15 amino acids. The germline V gene encodes CDR1 MDHEN and CDR2 SYDVKM. V was shortened by 7 bases and J by 0 bases, with 16 bases between the two germline ends. CDR3 coding DNA: TGTGCCAGCACCCCCCCCGGCAGCTTCTCCTACGAGCAGTACTTC. Its translation: CASTPPGSFSYEQYF. Full variable domain (outside the CDR3, taken from reference TRBV28 and TRBJ2-7): DVKVTQSSRYLVKRTGEKVFLECVQDMDHENMFWYRQDPGLGLRLIYFSYDVKMKEKGDIPEGYSVSREKKERFSLILESASTNQTSMYLCASTPPGSFSYEQYFGPGTRLTVT.

This clonotype showed up just a few times. The rearrangement joins TRBV7-9 to TRBJ2-5; D gene uncertain. This CDR3 has 11 amino acids. Germline CDR1 and CDR2: SEHNR and FQNEAQ (reference sequence). Trimming pared 6 bases from V and 5 bases from J, leaving 7 bases between. The CDR3: CASSLWETQYF. DNA of the CDR3: TGTGCCAGCAGTTTGTGGGAGACCCAGTACTTC. Using reference TRBV7-9 and TRBJ2-5 for the parts outside the CDR3, the full variable domain is DTGVSQNPRHKITKRGQNVTFRCDPISEHNRLYWYRQTLGQGPEFLTYFQNEAQLEKSRLLSDRFSAERPKGSFSTLEIQRTEQGDSAMYLCASSLWETQYFGPGTRLLVL.

The V and J genes are TRBV28 and TRBJ2-1, with D tentatively TRBD1 (5 bases). The V gene's germline CDR1 is MDHEN and CDR2 SYDVKM. CDR3 length equals 13 residues. V lost 3 bases to trimming and J lost 9 bases, with 12 bases between them. DNA for the CDR3: TGTGCCAGCAGTTTCCGGGCTAGGGGTGAGCAGTTCTTC. It encodes CASSFRARGEQFF.

The chain couples TRBV27 to TRBJ2-5; D remains ambiguous. This CDR3 has 13 amino acids. Germline loops: CDR1 MNHEY, CDR2 SMNVEV (reference sequence). V gave up 5 bases and J gave up 4 bases, with 11 bases separating them. CDR3 nucleotides: TGTGCCAGCAGTCCACGCTGGGGAGAGACCCAGTACTTC. Translated, it gives CASSPRWGETQYF.

The chain couples TRBV20-1 to TRBJ2-5; 12 positions agree with TRBD1. The V and J ends lost 4 bases and 5 bases, in that order; junction bases with no gene match: 5. CDR1 and CDR2 (germline): DFQATT, SNEGSKA (reference sequence). The CDR3 runs to 14 residues. The CDR3 loop reads CSATGTGGGETQYF. CDR3 coding DNA: TGCAGTGCTACAGGGACAGGGGGCGGTGAGACCCAGTACTTC.

The table lists this clonotype with a count of one. V is TRBV5-1 and J is TRBJ2-5; the D is unclear. Germline CDR1 reads SGHRS; CDR2 reads YFSETQ. V gave up 5 bases and J gave up 5 bases, with 16 bases separating them. This CDR3 comprises 14 residues. CDR3 nucleotides: TGCGCCAGCAGGGCCGACCTGGGGTTGGAGACCCAGTACTTC. It translates to CASRADLGLETQYF.